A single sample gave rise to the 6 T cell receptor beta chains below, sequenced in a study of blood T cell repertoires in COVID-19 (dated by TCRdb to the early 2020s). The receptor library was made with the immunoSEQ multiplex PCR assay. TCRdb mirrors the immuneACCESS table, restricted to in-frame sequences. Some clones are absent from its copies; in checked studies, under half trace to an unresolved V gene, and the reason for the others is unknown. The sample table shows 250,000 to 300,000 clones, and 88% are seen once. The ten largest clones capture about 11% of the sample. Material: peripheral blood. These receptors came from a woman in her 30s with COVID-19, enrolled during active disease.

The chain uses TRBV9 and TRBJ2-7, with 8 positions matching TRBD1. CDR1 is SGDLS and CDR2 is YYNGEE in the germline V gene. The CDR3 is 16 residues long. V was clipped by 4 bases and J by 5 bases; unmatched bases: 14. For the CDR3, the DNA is TGTGCCAGCAGCTCCGGGGTGGACAGGGTGGGCCACGAGCAGTACTTC. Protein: CASSSGVDRVGHEQYF.

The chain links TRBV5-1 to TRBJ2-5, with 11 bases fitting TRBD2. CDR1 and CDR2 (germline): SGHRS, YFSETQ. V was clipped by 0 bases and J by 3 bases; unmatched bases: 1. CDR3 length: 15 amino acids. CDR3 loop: CASSLALAGEETQYF. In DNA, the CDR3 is TGCGCCAGCAGCTTGGCACTAGCGGGAGAAGAGACCCAGTACTTC.

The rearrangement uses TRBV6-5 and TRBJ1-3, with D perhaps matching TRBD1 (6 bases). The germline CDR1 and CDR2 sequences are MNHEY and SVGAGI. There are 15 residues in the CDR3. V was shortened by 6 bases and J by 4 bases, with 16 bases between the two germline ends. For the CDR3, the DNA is TGTGCCAGCAGCCCAGACAGGTCGAACGGAAACACCATATATTTT. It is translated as CASSPDRSNGNTIYF.

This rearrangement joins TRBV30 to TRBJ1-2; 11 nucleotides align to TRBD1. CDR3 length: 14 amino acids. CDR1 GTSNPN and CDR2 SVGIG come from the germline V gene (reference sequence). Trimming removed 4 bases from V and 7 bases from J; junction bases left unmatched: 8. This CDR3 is CAWNLRTGGIGYTF. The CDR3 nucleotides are TGTGCCTGGAATCTTCGGACAGGGGGCATTGGCTACACCTTC.

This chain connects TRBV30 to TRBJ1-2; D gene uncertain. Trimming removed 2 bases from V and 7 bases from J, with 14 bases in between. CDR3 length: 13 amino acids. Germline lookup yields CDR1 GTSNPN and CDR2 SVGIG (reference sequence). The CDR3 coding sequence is TGTGCCTGGAGTCCGGACTCCGCTAGTGGCTACACCTTC. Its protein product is CAWSPDSASGYTF.

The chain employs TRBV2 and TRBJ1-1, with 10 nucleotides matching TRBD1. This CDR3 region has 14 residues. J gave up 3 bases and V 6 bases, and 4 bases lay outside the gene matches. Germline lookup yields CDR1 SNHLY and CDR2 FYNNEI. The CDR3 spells CASRPGQGYTEAFF. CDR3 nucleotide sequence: TGTGCCAGCAGACCGGGACAGGGGTACACTGAAGCTTTCTTT.